Listed below are T cell receptor beta chains from one sample, sequenced in a study of blood T cell repertoires in COVID-19. The repertoire was sequenced with immunoSEQ multiplex PCR; TCRdb's copy has only in-frame clones and lacks some. This sample carries 65,000 to 85,000 clones, around nine tenths of them seen once, and the ten largest clones take approximately 20%. Sample: peripheral blood. The receptor set was obtained from a human donor in a cohort sampled during active COVID-19. Both conserved end residues are part of each CDR3. The order of the fields is J gene, V gene, D gene, clone size, CDR3 protein, CDR3 DNA. D genes are given only for firm matches. The size of a clone is reported for some rows only, either as once, few or many, or as a class for expanded clones.

TRBJ2-2	TRBV15	NA	NA	CATSRERTANTGELFF	TGTGCCACCAGCAGAGAAAGGACTGCGAACACCGGGGAGCTGTTTTTT
TRBJ2-1	TRBV5-1	TRBD1	NA	CASSLISGTGNNEQFF	TGCGCCAGCAGCTTGATTTCCGGGACAGGGAACAATGAGCAGTTCTTC
TRBJ1-3	TRBV6-1	NA	NA	CASSEAYSSGNTIYF	TGTGCCAGCAGTGAAGCTTACAGCTCTGGAAACACCATATATTTT
TRBJ2-7	TRBV7-2	TRBD1	NA	CASSPGWGTGSSYEQYF	TGTGCCAGCAGCCCGGGATGGGGGACAGGGAGCTCCTACGAGCAGTACTTC
TRBJ2-3	TRBV7-3	NA	NA	CASSSNGRVDTQYF	TGTGCCAGCAGCTCAAACGGCCGGGTGGATACGCAGTATTTT
TRBJ1-2	TRBV5-5	TRBD1	NA	CASSWGQTNYGYTF	TGTGCCAGCAGCTGGGGACAGACGAATTACGGCTACACCTTC
TRBJ1-2	TRBV18	TRBD1	NA	CASSLDRDYGYTF	TGTGCCAGCTCACTCGACAGGGACTATGGCTACACCTTC
TRBJ1-4	TRBV5-1	TRBD1	NA	CASSSGQGGEKLFF	TGCGCCAGCAGTTCCGGACAGGGAGGCGAAAAACTGTTTTTT
TRBJ2-1	TRBV11-2	TRBD2	NA	CASRLSGRAVNEQFF	TGTGCCAGCAGACTTAGCGGGAGGGCCGTCAATGAGCAGTTCTTC
TRBJ2-1	TRBV5-1	TRBD2	few	CASSPGTSMPNEQFF	TGCGCCAGCAGTCCCGGGACTAGCATGCCGAATGAGCAGTTCTTC
TRBJ1-5	TRBV19	NA	NA	CASRENSNQPQHF	TGTGCCAGTAGAGAGAATAGCAATCAGCCCCAGCATTTT
TRBJ2-1	TRBV6-2/TRBV6-3	TRBD2	NA	CASSSRRLAISSYNEQFF	TGTGCCAGCAGCTCCAGAAGACTAGCGATAAGCTCCTACAATGAGCAGTTCTTC